This T cell receptor (beta chain) was recovered during a study of human T cells and chemical hapten exposure. Time point: pre-sensitization, week 0. Treatment described: therapeutic diphenylcyclopropenone sensitization with weekly scalp DPC. Whole blood that had not been fractionated was the source of extracted total RNA. V lost 0 bases and J lost 3; bases outside the gene matches: 6. Germline lookup yields CDR1 LGHNA and CDR2 YNFKEQ. This CDR3 spans 16 amino acids. In the original analysis: Sequenced samples showed a median of approximately 96,000 TCRs each, with counts running from around 20,000 to 690,000. TCRdb reprocessed the RACE reads via MiXCR and lists one record per CDR3 protein. TCRdb, not the original authors, processed these V and J calls. The top ten clones hold 1.9% of a sample with 30,000 to 40,000 distinct CDR3 sequences, roughly 12% of them seen once.

Sequencing was performed on whole blood, taken in connection with sensitization to the hapten diphenylcyclopropenone (DPC). The sequence came from a middle-aged woman with alopecia areata. Some clones in this sample may be carry-over from other donors' samples. This chain links TRBV4-2 with TRBJ2-3; 7 bases map to TRBD2. This chain's CDR3 is CASSQDSGGGTDTQYF. The CDR3 nucleotides are TGTGCCAGCAGCCAAGACTCGGGAGGTGGGACAGATACGCAGTATTTT.